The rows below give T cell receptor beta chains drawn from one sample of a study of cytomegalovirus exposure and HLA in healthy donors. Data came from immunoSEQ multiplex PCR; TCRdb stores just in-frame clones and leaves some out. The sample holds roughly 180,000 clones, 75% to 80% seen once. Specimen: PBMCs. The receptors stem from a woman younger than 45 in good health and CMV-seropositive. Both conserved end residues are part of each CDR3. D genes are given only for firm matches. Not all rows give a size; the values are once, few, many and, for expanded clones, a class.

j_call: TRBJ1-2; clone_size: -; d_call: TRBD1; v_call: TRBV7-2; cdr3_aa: CASSLTNAGTALSYGYTF; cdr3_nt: TGTGCCAGCAGCCTTACAAACGCCGGGACAGCTCTATCCTATGGCTACACCTTC
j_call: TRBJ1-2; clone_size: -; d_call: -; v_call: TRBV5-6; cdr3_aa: CASSLVESLGYTF; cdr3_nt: TGTGCCAGCAGCTTGGTAGAGTCCCTTGGCTACACCTTC
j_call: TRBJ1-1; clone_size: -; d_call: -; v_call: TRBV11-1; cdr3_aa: CASSDDRLTEAFF; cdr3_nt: TGTGCCAGCAGCGACGACAGGTTAACTGAAGCTTTCTTT
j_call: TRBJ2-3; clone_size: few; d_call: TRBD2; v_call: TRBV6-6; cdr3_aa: CASRRTSGDSTDTQYF; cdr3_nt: TGTGCCAGCAGGAGGACTAGCGGGGATAGCACAGATACGCAGTATTTT
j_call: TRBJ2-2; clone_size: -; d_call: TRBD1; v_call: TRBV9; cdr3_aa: CASSARTGMINTGELFF; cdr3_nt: TGTGCCAGCAGCGCAAGGACAGGAATGATCAACACCGGGGAGCTGTTTTTT
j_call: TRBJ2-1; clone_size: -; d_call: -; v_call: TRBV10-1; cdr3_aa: CASRGPLKDEQFF; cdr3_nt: TGCGCCAGCAGGGGGCCCCTAAAGGATGAGCAGTTCTTC
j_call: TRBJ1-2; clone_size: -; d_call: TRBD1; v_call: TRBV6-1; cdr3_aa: CASSEHRGRDGYTF; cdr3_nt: TGTGCCAGCAGTGAACACAGGGGGAGGGATGGCTACACCTTC
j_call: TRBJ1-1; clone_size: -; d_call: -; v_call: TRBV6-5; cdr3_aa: CASSYSGGRAEAFF; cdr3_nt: TGTGCCAGCAGTTACTCGGGGGGTCGGGCTGAAGCTTTCTTT
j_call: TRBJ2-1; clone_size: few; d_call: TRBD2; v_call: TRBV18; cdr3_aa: CASSRTSGGALNEQFF; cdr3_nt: TGTGCCAGCTCACGGACTAGCGGGGGGGCGCTCAATGAGCAGTTCTTC
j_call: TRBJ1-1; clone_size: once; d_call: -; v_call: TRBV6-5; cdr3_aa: CASSYSINTEAFF; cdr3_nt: TGTGCCAGCAGTTACTCTATCAACACTGAAGCTTTCTTT
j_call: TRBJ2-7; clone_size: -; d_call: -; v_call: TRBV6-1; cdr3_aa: CASSEAGSSYEQYF; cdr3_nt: TGTGCCAGCAGTGAAGCGGGGAGCTCCTACGAGCAGTACTTC
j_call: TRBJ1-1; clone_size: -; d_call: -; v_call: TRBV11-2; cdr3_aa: CASSLLGGTEAFF; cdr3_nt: TGTGCCAGCAGCTTACTAGGGGGCACTGAAGCTTTCTTT
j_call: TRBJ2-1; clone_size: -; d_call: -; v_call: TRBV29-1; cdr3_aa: CSVGLKNEQFF; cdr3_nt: TGCAGCGTTGGACTGAAAAATGAGCAGTTCTTC
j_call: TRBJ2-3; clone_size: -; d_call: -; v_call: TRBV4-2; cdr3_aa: CASSQIQGPDTQYF; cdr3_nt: TGTGCCAGCAGCCAAATCCAGGGCCCAGATACGCAGTATTTT